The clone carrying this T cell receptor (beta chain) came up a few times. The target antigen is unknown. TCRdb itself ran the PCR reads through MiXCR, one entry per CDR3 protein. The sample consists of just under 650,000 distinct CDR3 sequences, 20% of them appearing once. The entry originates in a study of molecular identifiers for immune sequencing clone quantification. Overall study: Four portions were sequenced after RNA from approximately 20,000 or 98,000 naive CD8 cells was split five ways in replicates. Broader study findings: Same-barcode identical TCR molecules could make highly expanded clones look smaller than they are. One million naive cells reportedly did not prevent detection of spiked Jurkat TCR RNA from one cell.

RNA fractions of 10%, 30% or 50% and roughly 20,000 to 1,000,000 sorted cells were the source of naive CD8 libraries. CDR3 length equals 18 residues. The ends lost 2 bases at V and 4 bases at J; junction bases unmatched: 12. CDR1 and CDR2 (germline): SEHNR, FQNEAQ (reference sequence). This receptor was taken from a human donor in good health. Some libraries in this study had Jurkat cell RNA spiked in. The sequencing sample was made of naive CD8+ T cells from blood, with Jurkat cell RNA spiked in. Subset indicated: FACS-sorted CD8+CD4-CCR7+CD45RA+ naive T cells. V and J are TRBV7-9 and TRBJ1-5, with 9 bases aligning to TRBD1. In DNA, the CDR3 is TGTGCCAGCAGCTTAACCCCCCGGGACAGGGATTTTAATCAGCCCCAGCATTTT. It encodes CASSLTPRDRDFNQPQHF. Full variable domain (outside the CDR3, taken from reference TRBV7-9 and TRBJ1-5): DTGVSQNPRHKITKRGQNVTFRCDPISEHNRLYWYRQTLGQGPEFLTYFQNEAQLEKSRLLSDRFSAERPKGSFSTLEIQRTEQGDSAMYLCASSLTPRDRDFNQPQHFGDGTRLSIL.